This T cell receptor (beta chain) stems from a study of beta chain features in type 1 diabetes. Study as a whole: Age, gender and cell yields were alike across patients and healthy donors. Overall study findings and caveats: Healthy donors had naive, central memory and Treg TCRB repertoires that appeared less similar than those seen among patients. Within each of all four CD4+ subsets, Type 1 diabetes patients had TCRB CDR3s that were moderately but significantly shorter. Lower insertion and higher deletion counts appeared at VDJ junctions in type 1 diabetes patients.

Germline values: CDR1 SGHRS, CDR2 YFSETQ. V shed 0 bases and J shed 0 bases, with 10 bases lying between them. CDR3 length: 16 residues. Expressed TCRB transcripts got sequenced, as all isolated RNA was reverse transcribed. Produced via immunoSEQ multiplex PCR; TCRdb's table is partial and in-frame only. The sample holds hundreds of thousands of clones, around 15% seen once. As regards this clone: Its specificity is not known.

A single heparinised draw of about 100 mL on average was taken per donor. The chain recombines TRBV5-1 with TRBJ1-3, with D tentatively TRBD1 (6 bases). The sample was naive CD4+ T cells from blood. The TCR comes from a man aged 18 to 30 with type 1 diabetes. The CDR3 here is CASSLGQAISGNTIYF. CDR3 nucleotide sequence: TGCGCCAGCAGCTTGGGACAGGCGATCTCTGGAAACACCATATATTTT. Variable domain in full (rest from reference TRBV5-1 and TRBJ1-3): KAGVTQTPRYLIKTRGQQVTLSCSPISGHRSVSWYQQTPGQGLQFLFEYFSETQRNKGNFPGRFSGRQFSNSRSEMNVSTLELGDSALYLCASSLGQAISGNTIYFGEGSWLTVV.